These 23 T cell receptor beta chains were sequenced from one sample in a study of CD8+ T cells in alopecia areata. The authors extracted RNA and reverse transcribed it into cDNA as the sequencing template. The repertoire was sequenced with immunoSEQ multiplex PCR; TCRdb's copy has only in-frame clones and lacks some. Here the sample spans 180,000 or so clones, 63% being singletons. Specimen: CD4+ T cells sorted from blood, collected at week 0. These receptors all stem from a human donor with alopecia areata.

Many counts were recorded for this clone. The chain is built from TRBV19 and TRBJ1-1; 8 bases are a match to TRBD1. The germline CDR1 and CDR2 sequences are LNHDA and SQIVND (reference sequence). This CDR3 spans 14 amino acids. With 5 bases clipped from V and 6 bases from J, the junction kept 8 bases outside the gene matches. The CDR3, as DNA: TGTGCCAGTAGTCTCACAGGGGGTATCTCTGAAGCTTTCTTT. Its translation is CASSLTGGISEAFF.

The chain recombines TRBV27 with TRBJ2-7; a weak D match, TRBD1 (6 bases). Trimming shortened V by 7 bases and J by 2 bases, and 15 bases separated the two germline ends. Germline V lookup: CDR1 MNHEY, CDR2 SMNVEV (reference sequence). The CDR3 is 14 amino acids. The CDR3 protein is CASKLTGSAYEQYF. CDR3 in DNA: TGTGCCAGCAAACTAACAGGGTCGGCCTACGAGCAGTACTTC.

The J gene is TRBJ2-7, the V gene TRBV27, with 11 nucleotides matching TRBD2. This CDR3 is 15 amino acids long. J lost 5 bases, V lost 6 bases, and 9 bases had no gene match. The germline CDR1 and CDR2 sequences are MNHEY and SMNVEV (reference sequence). The CDR3, as DNA: TGTGCCAGCAGGACCGGGACTAGCGGCAGGAACGAGCAGTACTTC. It codes for CASRTGTSGRNEQYF.

This clone turned up a few times. The V call is TRBV7-2, the J call TRBJ2-5, with 7 bases fitting TRBD1. The V and J ends lost 1 base and 4 bases, in that order; junction bases with no gene match: 0. The CDR3 length is 13 residues. CDR1 is SGHTA, CDR2 FQGNSA, per germline. CDR3 DNA: TGTGCCAGCAGCTTAGACAGGGGAGAGACCCAGTACTTC. Its translation: CASSLDRGETQYF.

The chain combines TRBV29-1 with TRBJ2-5, with a weak D call TRBD2 (6 bases). CDR1 SQVTM and CDR2 ANQGSEA come from the germline V gene. The CDR3 has 13 amino acids. V shed 0 bases and J shed 5 bases, with 10 bases lying between them. CDR3 sequence (DNA): TGCAGCGTTGAAGAGGGGGGAAGGGAGACCCAGTACTTC. The encoded protein is CSVEEGGRETQYF.

The chain uses TRBV4-2 and TRBJ2-1, with TRBD2 identical over 13 bases. The germline gives CDR1 LGHNA, CDR2 YNFKEQ. V dropped 2 bases and J dropped 8; count of bases not matched to a gene: 6. This CDR3 is 16 amino acids long. CDR3 nucleotides: TGTGCCAGCAGCCAAACCGGGACTAGCGGGGTCTATGAGCAGTTCTTC. Amino acids: CASSQTGTSGVYEQFF.

This clone was detected only a few times. In nucleotides, the CDR3 is TGTGCCTGGAGTGTAGGCCCGAGGGCTGAAGCTTTCTTT. Its translation is CAWSVGPRAEAFF. The V and J genes are TRBV30 and TRBJ1-1; D gene ambiguous. Per germline, CDR1 GTSNPN and CDR2 SVGIG (reference sequence). V gave up 0 bases and J gave up 6 bases, with 11 bases separating them. The CDR3 is made up of 13 amino acids.

The V gene is TRBV29-1, the J gene TRBJ2-3; TRBD2 aligns across 8 bases. Germline CDR1 reads SQVTM; CDR2 reads ANQGSEA. V was pared by 3 bases and J by 1 base, with 6 bases of the junction left unmatched. This CDR3 region has 15 residues. Here the CDR3 reads CSVEIAGLGTDTQYF. The DNA of the CDR3 is TGCAGCGTTGAGATAGCGGGGCTGGGCACAGATACGCAGTATTTT.

This clone was seen a single time. The V and J genes are TRBV18 and TRBJ1-2, with 7 bases fitting TRBD1. The CDR3 contains 13 residues. The V segment lost 2 bases and the J segment 5 bases; nucleotides outside the gene matches: 2. Germline CDR1 and CDR2: KGHSH and LQKENI. The CDR3 protein is CASSPDRVYGYTF. CDR3 nucleotide sequence: TGTGCCAGCTCACCAGACAGGGTTTATGGCTACACCTTC.

This clone has only a few counts. The J gene is TRBJ2-1, the V gene TRBV2; D is unresolved. The CDR3 is 13 amino acids. V was shortened by 6 bases and J by 5 bases, with 11 bases between the two germline ends. Germline CDR1 SNHLY, CDR2 FYNNEI. CDR3 sequence reads: CASRIERDNEQFF. The CDR3 DNA reads TGTGCCAGCAGGATAGAAAGGGACAATGAGCAGTTCTTC. The full variable domain, in which reference TRBV2 and TRBJ2-1 provide the parts outside the CDR3, is EPEVTQTPSHQVTQMGQEVILRCVPISNHLYFYWYRQILGQKVEFLVSFYNNEISEKSEIFDDQFSVERPDGSNFTLKIRSTKLEDSAMYFCASRIERDNEQFFGPGTRLTVL.

The genes are TRBV30 and TRBJ2-7; unclear D gene. There are 11 residues in the CDR3. Germline V gene lookup returns CDR1 GTSNPN and CDR2 SVGIG (reference sequence). Between the trimmed V and J ends, which lost 1 base and 7 bases, there was a span of 8 bases. CDR3 amino acids: CAWSGNKEQYF. Here the CDR3 DNA reads TGTGCCTGGAGTGGCAATAAGGAGCAGTACTTC.

This clone has at least ten counts. The gene calls are TRBV11-2 and TRBJ2-5; TRBD2 matches at 9 bases. The germline V gene encodes CDR1 SGHAT and CDR2 FQNNGV. V shed 5 bases, J shed 4 bases, and the junction held 8 bases outside the gene matches. The CDR3 contains 15 residues. The CDR3 here is CASSPGTSYIETQYF. Here the CDR3 DNA reads TGTGCCAGCAGCCCCGGGACTAGCTACATAGAGACCCAGTACTTC. Complete variable domain (other parts from reference TRBV11-2 and TRBJ2-5): EAGVAQSPRYKIIEKRQSVAFWCNPISGHATLYWYQQILGQGPKLLIQFQNNGVVDDSQLPKDRFSAERLKGVDSTLKIQPAKLEDSAVYLCASSPGTSYIETQYFGPGTRLLVL.

V and J are TRBV12-5 and TRBJ1-6; 8 bases map to TRBD1. CDR1 LGHNT and CDR2 FRNRAP come from the germline V gene. The V gene end was trimmed by 4 bases and the J gene end by 0 bases; junction bases not matched to a gene: 11. The CDR3 is 19 residues long. CDR3 region: CASGWQGALESSYNSPLHF. DNA of the CDR3: TGTGCTAGTGGTTGGCAGGGGGCCCTTGAAAGCTCCTATAATTCACCCCTCCACTTT.

This chain joins TRBV2 and TRBJ2-5, with D tentatively TRBD1 or TRBD2 (6 bases each). The CDR3 is 14 residues long. Trimming pared 1 base from V and 5 bases from J, leaving 11 bases between. Germline loops: CDR1 SNHLY, CDR2 FYNNEI. The CDR3 is CASSEVGGLETQYF. CDR3 nucleotide sequence: TGTGCCAGCAGTGAAGTGGGGGGCCTGGAGACCCAGTACTTC.

The CDR3 reads CSVEDQNTEAFF. The DNA of the CDR3 is TGCAGCGTTGAAGATCAAAACACTGAAGCTTTCTTT. The chain joins TRBV29-1 to TRBJ1-1; D is ambiguous. Germline lookup yields CDR1 SQVTM and CDR2 ANQGSEA. V lost 0 bases to trimming and J lost 2 bases, with 4 bases between them. The length of the CDR3 is 12 residues.

This chain connects TRBV5-1 to TRBJ1-1; D gene ambiguous. Germline CDR1 is SGHRS and CDR2 is YFSETQ. Trimming stripped 0 bases from V and 5 bases from J, with 14 bases between. This CDR3 is 15 amino acids long. CDR3 in amino acids: CASSLGQLKGTEAFF. The CDR3 coding sequence is TGCGCCAGCAGCTTGGGCCAGCTAAAAGGTACTGAAGCTTTCTTT.

V is TRBV2 and J is TRBJ1-2; 8 positions match TRBD1. Trimming removed 5 bases from V and 10 bases from J; junction bases left unmatched: 6. Germline V gene sequence: CDR1 SNHLY, CDR2 FYNNEI. This CDR3 is built from 12 residues. In nucleotides, the CDR3 is TGTGCCAGCAGTTTGGGGACAGGATCCTACACCTTC. Residues: CASSLGTGSYTF.

The rearrangement joins TRBV10-2 to TRBJ2-5; D is tentatively TRBD1 or TRBD2 (5 bases each). V dropped 7 bases and J dropped 5 bases, with 14 bases sitting between them. Germline values: CDR1 WSHSY, CDR2 SAAADI. The CDR3 contains 13 residues. The CDR3 is CASTEGRRETQYF. DNA for the CDR3: TGCGCCAGCACCGAGGGACGAAGGGAGACCCAGTACTTC.

The CDR3 DNA reads TGCGCCAGCAGTGATAGGGCGGGGGCCTACAATGAGCAGTTCTTC. Its translation: CASSDRAGAYNEQFF. The V and J genes are TRBV10-2 and TRBJ2-1, with TRBD2 matching over 7 bases. The CDR3 covers 15 residues. The ends lost 3 bases at V and 2 bases at J; junction bases unmatched: 4. Per germline, CDR1 WSHSY and CDR2 SAAADI.

A single count supports this clone. The chain carries TRBV27 and TRBJ2-7; the D call may be TRBD1 or TRBD2 (5 bases each). CDR1 and CDR2 from the germline V gene are MNHEY and SMNVEV (reference sequence). The CDR3 contains 13 residues. Trimming took 6 bases from V and 2 from J, leaving 11 bases between them. CDR3 protein: CASRPGTAYEQYF. The CDR3 nucleotides are TGTGCCAGCAGACCGGGGACGGCCTACGAGCAGTACTTC.

This chain connects TRBV4-1 to TRBJ2-3; no definite D call. CDR3 length: 16 residues. Germline CDR1 and CDR2: MGHRA and YSYEKL. Trimming removed 6 bases from V and 4 bases from J, with 20 bases in between. The CDR3 DNA follows: TGCGCCAGCAGAAACGGACCCATTGATCGCGCAGATACGCAGTATTTT. Translated: CASRNGPIDRADTQYF.

The rearrangement joins TRBV30 to TRBJ1-5; D is undetermined. The CDR3 spans 14 residues. Looked up from germline, CDR1 is GTSNPN and CDR2 is SVGIG (reference sequence). The ends were cut back, 3 bases at V and 0 bases at J, with 9 bases in the middle. The CDR3 DNA sequence: TGTGCCTGGAGCCGAATCTATAGCAATCAGCCCCAGCATTTT. Amino acids: CAWSRIYSNQPQHF.

J is TRBJ1-1 and V is TRBV18, with unresolved D. The germline V gene has CDR1 KGHSH and CDR2 LQKENI. The CDR3 is 13 residues long. V lost 6 bases and J 1 base, leaving 9 bases between the germline ends. The CDR3 spells CASSRAANTEAFF. The CDR3 DNA follows: TGTGCCAGCTCTCGAGCGGCGAACACTGAAGCTTTCTTT.